Shown below are 4 T cell receptor beta chains from a single sample sequenced in a study of T cell responses to AZD1222 COVID-19 vaccine. Sequencing used immunoSEQ multiplex PCR; TCRdb keeps in-frame clones, though not all of them. The sample yields about 120,000 clones, 70% to 90% seen once. The sequenced sample was peripheral blood, obtained on day 0 of AZD1222 vaccination. These receptors all stem from an adult in good health.

The rearrangement uses TRBV27 and TRBJ1-2, with D possibly being TRBD1 (5 bases). Per germline, CDR1 MNHEY and CDR2 SMNVEV (reference sequence). The V end lost 4 bases, the J end lost 3 bases, and 18 bases lay between the germline ends. This CDR3 has 16 amino acids. The CDR3 protein is CASSSAHQGRHYGYTF. CDR3 coding DNA: TGTGCCAGCAGTTCGGCTCATCAGGGAAGACACTATGGCTACACCTTC.

This clone was counted a single time. Other nucleotide sequences in the sample specify the same CDR3. V is TRBV20-1 and J is TRBJ1-2; D unresolved. The CDR3 consists of 11 residues. Germline V gene lookup returns CDR1 DFQATT and CDR2 SNEGSKA (reference sequence). V lost 3 bases and J lost 4, with 6 bases in between. This CDR3 reads CSARVGYGYTF. CDR3 in DNA: TGCAGTGCTAGGGTTGGCTATGGCTACACCTTC.

The gene calls are TRBV27 and TRBJ2-1; possible D gene TRBD2, 5 bases. V lost 3 bases, J lost 2 bases, and 11 bases lay in between. This CDR3 contains 15 residues. Germline assignment: CDR1 MNHEY and CDR2 SMNVEV (reference sequence). CDR3 in amino acids: CASSFEGETYNEQFF. As DNA, the CDR3 is TGTGCCAGCAGTTTCGAGGGAGAGACCTACAATGAGCAGTTCTTC.

The chain joins TRBV7-8 to TRBJ2-5; 7 nucleotides align to TRBD1. Germline assignment: CDR1 SGHVS and CDR2 FQNEAQ. J was trimmed by 4 bases and V by 6 bases; bases with no gene match: 11. The CDR3 contains 15 residues. CDR3 coding DNA: TGTGCCAGCAGTTTGGACCGCGCAGGGGGAGAGACCCAGTACTTC. The encoded protein is CASSLDRAGGETQYF. Together with reference TRBV7-8 and TRBJ2-5, the CDR3 gives the full variable domain: GAGVSQSPRYKVAKRGQDVALRCDPISGHVSLFWYQQALGQGPEFLTYFQNEAQLDKSGLPSDRFFAERPEGSVSTLKIQRTQQEDSAVYLCASSLDRAGGETQYFGPGTRLLVL.